The next 25 T cell receptor beta chains were all read from a single sample in a study of beta chain features in type 1 diabetes. Isolated RNA was reverse transcribed in full, so expressed TCRB transcripts were sequenced. Sequencing was performed with immunoSEQ multiplex PCR; in TCRdb, only in-frame clones are kept and a portion is missing. Among approximately 340,000 clones listed, about 15% were seen once. Sequencing was carried out using naive CD4+ T cells from blood. These receptors originate from a woman between 18 and 29 years old in good health.

The V gene is TRBV6-6, the J gene TRBJ2-2; 8 positions agree with TRBD1. The CDR3 loop spans 15 amino acids. V shed 0 bases, J shed 4 bases, and the junction held 1 base outside the gene matches. Germline V gene data show CDR1 as MNHNY and CDR2 as SVGAGI (reference sequence). CDR3 residues: CASSYSGQVTGELFF. In DNA, the CDR3 is TGTGCCAGCAGTTACTCGGGACAGGTCACCGGGGAGCTGTTTTTT.

This clone was observed a handful of times. This chain uses TRBV7-9 with TRBJ2-7, with 11 bases lining up with TRBD2. Per the germline V gene, CDR1 is SEHNR and CDR2 is FQNEAQ (reference sequence). The J segment lost 2 bases and the V segment lost 5 bases, leaving 2 bases of the junction unmatched. This CDR3 has 14 residues. The CDR3 loop is CASSLSGRAYEQYF. The CDR3 DNA reads TGTGCCAGCAGCCTTAGCGGGAGGGCCTACGAGCAGTACTTC.

This clone has a handful of counts. The V and J genes are TRBV30 and TRBJ2-7; 7 nucleotides align to TRBD2. The J segment lost 4 bases and the V segment lost 3 bases, leaving 3 bases of the junction unmatched. The CDR3 is made up of 12 amino acids. The germline gives CDR1 GTSNPN, CDR2 SVGIG (reference sequence). The CDR3 DNA reads as TGTGCCTGGAGCAGGGAGGGATACGAGCAGTACTTC. Its translation is CAWSREGYEQYF. Based on the CDR3 plus reference TRBV30 and TRBJ2-7, the full variable domain is SQTIHQWPATLVQPVGSPLSLECTVEGTSNPNLYWYRQAAGRGLQLLFYSVGIGQISSEVPQNLSASRPQDRQFILSSKKLLLSDSGFYLCAWSREGYEQYFGPGTRLTVT.

The V gene is TRBV19, the J gene TRBJ2-3; TRBD1 matches 9 bases. The germline gives CDR1 LNHDA, CDR2 SQIVND (reference sequence). This CDR3 comprises 15 residues. V lost 6 bases, J lost 0 bases, and 4 bases stayed unmatched. Here the CDR3 DNA reads TGTGCCAGTAGCAACAGGGGGCGCAGCACAGATACGCAGTATTTT. It codes for CASSNRGRSTDTQYF.

The gene calls are TRBV30 and TRBJ1-2; a weak D match, TRBD1 (6 bases). This CDR3 is 13 amino acids long. Germline CDR1 GTSNPN, CDR2 SVGIG (reference sequence). The germline V and J ends were trimmed by 4 bases and 4 bases, with 13 bases remaining between them. CDR3 coding DNA: TGTGCCTGGACCCGAGGGGGGGTCTATGGCTACACCTTC. It specifies CAWTRGGVYGYTF.

The chain combines TRBV18 with TRBJ2-2; D may be TRBD1 (5 bases). The CDR3 is 15 residues long. Germline V lookup: CDR1 KGHSH, CDR2 LQKENI. The V end was cut by 2 bases, the J end by 7 bases, with 14 bases between. The CDR3 protein is CASSPYSGMVGELFF. Written as DNA, the CDR3 is TGTGCCAGCTCACCATACTCAGGGATGGTCGGGGAGCTGTTTTTT.

The gene calls are TRBV5-8 and TRBJ2-7; D may be TRBD1 (5 bases). V lost 0 bases to trimming and J lost 3 bases, with 13 bases between them. The CDR3 spans 15 residues. Germline loops: CDR1 SGHTS, CDR2 YDEGEE. CDR3: CASSLDRRSLYEQYF. In nucleotides, the CDR3 is TGTGCCAGCAGCTTGGACAGGAGATCGCTCTACGAGCAGTACTTC.

This rearrangement joins TRBV19 to TRBJ2-7; the D gene is possibly TRBD1 (6 bases). This CDR3 is built from 15 residues. Trimming shortened V by 3 bases and J by 2 bases, and 14 bases separated the two germline ends. Germline V gene lookup returns CDR1 LNHDA and CDR2 SQIVND (reference sequence). CDR3 amino acids: CASSIRRDRPYEQYF. CDR3 sequence (DNA): TGTGCCAGTAGTATCCGTCGAGACAGGCCCTACGAGCAGTACTTC.

The chain uses TRBV28 and TRBJ1-5; D gene ambiguous. This CDR3 is 15 amino acids long. CDR1 is MDHEN and CDR2 is SYDVKM in the germline V gene. The V end was cut by 4 bases, the J end by 0 bases, with 10 bases between. As DNA, the CDR3 is TGTGCCAGCAGTTGGAGGAGGAATAGCAATCAGCCCCAGCATTTT. Translation: CASSWRRNSNQPQHF.

This clone was recorded a few times. As DNA, the CDR3 is TGTGCCAGCAGCCAAGACAGGGGGCTGAACGGGGAGACCCAGTACTTC. Protein sequence: CASSQDRGLNGETQYF. V usage is TRBV4-2 and J usage is TRBJ2-5; TRBD1 matches 8 bases. Unmatched junction bases numbered 8, after V lost 0 bases and J lost 5 bases. Germline loops: CDR1 LGHNA, CDR2 YNFKEQ. This CDR3 spans 16 amino acids.

A note on this clone: An end of the junction differs from the germline gene, which may be a read error. V gene TRBV7-9 combines with J gene TRBJ1-1; TRBD1 is a possible D gene (5 bases). The CDR3 runs 13 residues. Looked up from germline, CDR1 is SEHNR and CDR2 is FQNEAQ (reference sequence). The CDR3 coding sequence is TGTGCCAGCAGCTTTCAGGAGGGGTCTGAGGCTTTCTTT. This translates into CASSFQEGSEAFF.

The chain uses TRBV18 and TRBJ1-2; 7 positions match TRBD1. This CDR3 spans 14 amino acids. The V segment lost 6 bases and the J segment 5 bases; nucleotides outside the gene matches: 9. Germline V gives CDR1 KGHSH, CDR2 LQKENI. The CDR3 loop reads CASSSDREAYGYTF. The DNA of the CDR3 is TGTGCCAGCTCGTCCGACAGGGAAGCGTATGGCTACACCTTC.

The chain recombines TRBV4-1 with TRBJ2-2; possibly TRBD1 for D (5 bases). V was pared by 0 bases and J by 6 bases, with 17 bases between. The CDR3 length is 17 residues. Germline V gene data show CDR1 as MGHRA and CDR2 as YSYEKL. This chain's CDR3 is CASSQDTETARSGELFF. The CDR3 nucleotides read TGCGCCAGCAGCCAAGATACCGAGACAGCAAGATCCGGGGAGCTGTTTTTT.

The chain uses TRBV28 and TRBJ1-1; the D gene is possibly TRBD1 (6 bases). V was pared by 5 bases and J by 6 bases, with 16 bases between. The CDR3 runs 14 residues. CDR1 MDHEN and CDR2 SYDVKM come from the germline V gene. The CDR3 protein is CASSPGQTLAEAFF. The CDR3 DNA is TGTGCCAGCAGTCCTGGACAGACTCTCGCTGAAGCTTTCTTT. Filled out from reference TRBV28 and TRBJ1-1, the complete variable domain reads DVKVTQSSRYLVKRTGEKVFLECVQDMDHENMFWYRQDPGLGLRLIYFSYDVKMKEKGDIPEGYSVSREKKERFSLILESASTNQTSMYLCASSPGQTLAEAFFGQGTRLTVV.

This clone occurred a few times. The CDR3 loop reads CASSLGPSGSSDTQYF. CDR3 in DNA: TGCGCCAGCAGCTTGGGGCCTAGCGGGAGTTCAGATACGCAGTATTTT. The rearrangement links TRBV5-1 to TRBJ2-3; 10 nucleotides align to TRBD2. V gave up 0 bases and J gave up 4 bases; unmatched junction bases: 5. Germline assignment: CDR1 SGHRS and CDR2 YFSETQ. The CDR3 totals 16 residues.

The chain links TRBV28 to TRBJ2-7, with a tentative D call TRBD2 (5 bases). The V gene's germline CDR1 is MDHEN and CDR2 SYDVKM. The CDR3 runs to 13 residues. Trimming stripped 10 bases from V and 2 bases from J, with 15 bases between. DNA for the CDR3: TGTGCCACCCGTCGCAGCGGAACCTACGAGCAGTACTTC. Translation: CATRRSGTYEQYF. The full variable domain, rest sourced from reference TRBV28 and TRBJ2-7, is DVKVTQSSRYLVKRTGEKVFLECVQDMDHENMFWYRQDPGLGLRLIYFSYDVKMKEKGDIPEGYSVSREKKERFSLILESASTNQTSMYLCATRRSGTYEQYFGPGTRLTVT.

V usage is TRBV4-2 and J usage is TRBJ1-4; 9 bases map to TRBD1. The CDR3 totals 15 residues. The germline V gene has CDR1 LGHNA and CDR2 YNFKEQ. V gave up 1 base and J gave up 5 bases; unmatched junction bases: 2. The CDR3 loop is CASSQVGTGNEKLFF. As DNA, the CDR3 is TGTGCCAGCAGCCAAGTGGGGACAGGGAATGAAAAACTGTTTTTT.

This clone has more than one count but fewer than ten. V is TRBV18 and J is TRBJ2-7, with TRBD2 matching 9 bases. V gave up 1 base and J gave up 3 bases; unmatched junction bases: 4. The CDR3 loop spans 15 amino acids. Per germline, CDR1 KGHSH and CDR2 LQKENI. In DNA, the CDR3 is TGTGCCAGCTCACCACGTTCTAGCGGGATCTACGAGCAGTACTTC. Protein: CASSPRSSGIYEQYF.

The chain is built from TRBV28 and TRBJ2-2; D unclear. Trimming pared 7 bases from V and 4 bases from J, leaving 10 bases between. CDR1 is MDHEN, CDR2 SYDVKM, per germline. The CDR3 loop spans 13 amino acids. CDR3 bases: TGTGCCAGCAACCGAGGCCCCACCGGGGAGCTGTTTTTT. This encodes CASNRGPTGELFF.

CDR3: CASSPTGTSNYNEQFF. The CDR3 coding sequence is TGTGCCAGCAGCCCTACCGGGACTAGTAACTACAATGAGCAGTTCTTC. The chain combines TRBV7-9 with TRBJ2-1; the match to TRBD2 covers 8 bases. From germline, CDR1 is SEHNR and CDR2 FQNEAQ (reference sequence). V shed 5 bases, J shed 3 bases, and the junction held 9 bases outside the gene matches. This CDR3 is built from 16 residues.

This clone was seen more than once but under ten times. This chain uses TRBV18 with TRBJ2-7; D perhaps matches TRBD2 (6 bases). This CDR3 has 13 amino acids. Germline assignment: CDR1 KGHSH and CDR2 LQKENI. The V end lost 3 bases, the J end lost 6 bases, and 12 bases lay between the germline ends. The CDR3, as DNA: TGTGCCAGCTCACCGACTAGGGATGGCGAGCAGTACTTC. It encodes CASSPTRDGEQYF.

This clone was seen more than once but under ten times. The gene calls are TRBV7-2 and TRBJ2-3; 11 bases map to TRBD2. The CDR3 length is 15 residues. Germline V gene sequence: CDR1 SGHTA, CDR2 FQGNSA. The junction had 6 bases not matched to a gene; V was cut back by 6 bases and J by 4 bases. CDR3 loop: CASRPLAGVSDTQYF. The CDR3 coding sequence is TGTGCCAGCAGACCACTAGCGGGAGTGTCAGATACGCAGTATTTT.

This chain joins TRBV29-1 and TRBJ2-7; 7 bases align to TRBD1. V lost 6 bases, J lost 3 bases, and 8 bases stayed unmatched. CDR3 length: 13 amino acids. The V gene's germline CDR1 is SQVTM and CDR2 ANQGSEA. The CDR3 DNA reads TGCAGCGTAGGGGGCCTCAATCTCTACGAGCAGTACTTC. Amino acids: CSVGGLNLYEQYF.

This clone has just a few counts. This rearrangement joins TRBV30 to TRBJ1-1; D is unresolved. The CDR3 length is 15 residues. Germline V lookup: CDR1 GTSNPN, CDR2 SVGIG (reference sequence). V lost 4 bases and J 1 base, leaving 16 bases between the germline ends. The CDR3 sequence is CAWTVASQRNTEAFF. Here the CDR3 DNA reads TGTGCCTGGACTGTAGCCTCCCAACGGAACACTGAAGCTTTCTTT. Full variable domain (outside the CDR3, taken from reference TRBV30 and TRBJ1-1): SQTIHQWPATLVQPVGSPLSLECTVEGTSNPNLYWYRQAAGRGLQLLFYSVGIGQISSEVPQNLSASRPQDRQFILSSKKLLLSDSGFYLCAWTVASQRNTEAFFGQGTRLTVV.

This clone was observed a handful of times. The chain joins TRBV30 to TRBJ1-2; the match to TRBD1 covers 9 bases. Germline V gene sequence: CDR1 GTSNPN, CDR2 SVGIG (reference sequence). The V segment lost 2 bases and the J segment 5 bases; nucleotides outside the gene matches: 3. CDR3 size: 13 residues. CDR3 coding DNA: TGTGCCTGGAGTACGGGACAGGGTTATGGCTACACCTTC. Protein sequence: CAWSTGQGYGYTF. Variable domain in full (rest from reference TRBV30 and TRBJ1-2): SQTIHQWPATLVQPVGSPLSLECTVEGTSNPNLYWYRQAAGRGLQLLFYSVGIGQISSEVPQNLSASRPQDRQFILSSKKLLLSDSGFYLCAWSTGQGYGYTFGSGTRLTVV.